These 14 T cell receptor beta chains share one sample of origin, sequenced in a study of T cell changes during pregnancy in multiple sclerosis. Profiling relied on immunoSEQ multiplex PCR, and the TCRdb table lists in-frame clones only, not all of them. The sample consists of roughly 86,000 clones, around 94% of them appearing once. The specimen comprised peripheral blood, sampled in the first trimester of pregnancy. The receptors derive from a female donor with multiple sclerosis, enrolled in a pregnancy study.

This chain connects TRBV7-2 to TRBJ2-5, with 7 bases identical to TRBD2. There are 15 residues in the CDR3. Germline lookup yields CDR1 SGHTA and CDR2 FQGNSA. V trimming: 5 bases; J trimming: 3 bases; junction bases outside the gene matches: 9. The CDR3 loop is CASSGRLGGEETQYF. In DNA form, the CDR3 reads TGTGCCAGCAGCGGCCGACTTGGGGGGGAAGAGACCCAGTACTTC.

The V and J genes are TRBV28 and TRBJ2-7, with 10 bases identical to TRBD2. The germline CDR1 and CDR2 sequences are MDHEN and SYDVKM. J was trimmed by 0 bases and V by 8 bases; bases with no gene match: 4. The CDR3 spans 14 residues. The CDR3 loop reads CASHGLAASYEQYF. CDR3 in DNA: TGTGCCAGCCACGGACTAGCGGCCTCCTACGAGCAGTACTTC. Filled out from reference TRBV28 and TRBJ2-7, the complete variable domain reads DVKVTQSSRYLVKRTGEKVFLECVQDMDHENMFWYRQDPGLGLRLIYFSYDVKMKEKGDIPEGYSVSREKKERFSLILESASTNQTSMYLCASHGLAASYEQYFGPGTRLTVT.

The chain uses TRBV7-9 and TRBJ1-2; D unresolved. The CDR3 loop spans 14 amino acids. The ends were cut back, 2 bases at V and 4 bases at J, with 11 bases in the middle. Per the germline V gene, CDR1 is SEHNR and CDR2 is FQNEAQ (reference sequence). The CDR3 sequence is CASSLNGRTYGYTF. In nucleotides, the CDR3 is TGTGCCAGCAGCTTAAATGGCCGCACCTATGGCTACACCTTC.

The chain combines TRBV6-5 with TRBJ1-2; D is unresolved. Germline CDR1 and CDR2: MNHEY and SVGAGI. This CDR3 has 13 residues. Trimming took 2 bases from V and 8 from J, leaving 12 bases between them. The CDR3 DNA follows: TGTGCCAGCAGTTACGGTGGTTCGGAGGGCTACACCTTC. This translates into CASSYGGSEGYTF.

A single count supports this clone. This chain links TRBV7-2 with TRBJ2-2; weak D call: TRBD1 (6 bases). Germline CDR1 reads SGHTA; CDR2 reads FQGNSA. V was pared by 4 bases and J by 5 bases, with 11 bases between. CDR3 length: 14 residues. The CDR3 sequence: CASSSDRRTGELFF. The CDR3 nucleotides are TGTGCCAGCAGCTCGGACAGAAGAACCGGGGAGCTGTTTTTT.

V is TRBV7-9 and J is TRBJ2-2, with TRBD1 matching 9 bases. After removal of 1 base from V and 5 bases from J, the junction contained 2 bases not matched to a gene. Germline lookup yields CDR1 SEHNR and CDR2 FQNEAQ (reference sequence). The CDR3 covers 15 residues. This CDR3 reads CASSLGDRETGELFF. For the CDR3, the DNA is TGTGCCAGCAGCTTAGGGGACAGGGAAACCGGGGAGCTGTTTTTT.

The J gene is TRBJ2-1, the V gene TRBV18, with 11 bases that match TRBD1. CDR3 length: 17 residues. V was clipped by 2 bases and J by 3 bases; unmatched bases: 6. Germline V CDR1 and CDR2: KGHSH, LQKENI. The CDR3 region has the DNA TGTGCCAGCTCACCAACCCCCGGGACAGGGGGCTACAATGAGCAGTTCTTC. Amino acid sequence: CASSPTPGTGGYNEQFF.

This clone was counted a few times. The chain recombines TRBV5-1 with TRBJ1-2; 10 nucleotides line up with TRBD1. J was trimmed by 3 bases and V by 4 bases; bases with no gene match: 9. There are 16 residues in the CDR3. The germline CDR1 and CDR2 sequences are SGHRS and YFSETQ. CDR3 amino acids: CASSRGTGAGDYGYTF. CDR3 nucleotides: TGCGCCAGCAGCCGCGGGACAGGGGCCGGGGACTATGGCTACACCTTC.

In DNA form, the CDR3 reads TGTGCCAGCAGCCATCGCGGGGGCTATGGCTACACCTTC. Protein sequence: CASSHRGGYGYTF. The chain is built from TRBV14 and TRBJ1-2; D might be TRBD1 (5 bases). Trimming removed 3 bases at V and 4 bases at J, with 9 bases between. The CDR3 is 13 residues long. Germline assignment: CDR1 SGHDN and CDR2 FVKESK.

This clone showed up many times. The J gene is TRBJ2-5, the V gene TRBV4-1; TRBD2 matches 7 bases. V was pared by 0 bases and J by 5 bases, with 6 bases of the junction left unmatched. This CDR3 is 15 amino acids long. Germline V gene lookup returns CDR1 MGHRA and CDR2 YSYEKL. This CDR3 reads CASSQEVELAETQYF. CDR3 bases: TGCGCCAGCAGCCAAGAAGTCGAACTAGCGGAGACCCAGTACTTC.

This chain connects TRBV6-1 to TRBJ1-3, with D uncertain. Trimming took 4 bases from V and 0 from J, leaving 10 bases between them. CDR1 MNHNS and CDR2 SASEGT come from the germline V gene. This CDR3 has 15 amino acids. The DNA for the CDR3 is TGTGCCAGCAGTGCCCTACAGAGCTCTGGAAACACCATATATTTT. It encodes CASSALQSSGNTIYF.

V gene TRBV16 combines with J gene TRBJ1-4; D not resolved. This CDR3 has 16 amino acids. The germline CDR1 and CDR2 sequences are KGHSY and FQNENV. The V gene lost 8 bases and the J gene lost 3 bases, with 19 bases spanning the gap. CDR3 in amino acids: CASSLSVGLANEKLFF. The CDR3 DNA reads TGTGCCAGCTCGCTTTCCGTTGGGCTGGCTAATGAAAAACTGTTTTTT. The whole variable domain, filled in from reference TRBV16 and TRBJ1-4, reads GEEVAQTPKHLVRGEGQKAKLYCAPIKGHSYVFWYQQVLKNEFKFLISFQNENVFDETGMPKERFSAKCLPNSPCSLEIQATKLEDSAVYFCASSLSVGLANEKLFFGSGTQLSVL.

This clone was seen just once. The genes are TRBV27 and TRBJ1-1; possible D gene TRBD1, 6 bases. The CDR3 has 14 amino acids. The V end was cut by 3 bases, the J end by 7 bases, with 15 bases between. The germline gives CDR1 MNHEY, CDR2 SMNVEV (reference sequence). CDR3 sequence: CASSLTGIYHEAFF. For the CDR3, the DNA is TGTGCCAGCAGTTTGACAGGCATTTATCATGAAGCTTTCTTT.

The chain combines TRBV2 with TRBJ1-3; D ambiguous. This CDR3 has 13 amino acids. Trimming left V 6 bases short and J 3 bases short, with 9 bases between. Per germline, CDR1 SNHLY and CDR2 FYNNEI. The CDR3 region has the DNA TGTGCCAGCAGCCTCATCGGTGGAAACACCATATATTTT. Translation gives CASSLIGGNTIYF.